This T cell receptor beta chain was sequenced during a study of blood T cell repertoires in COVID-19. On the study more broadly: There were acute and convalescent COVID-19 samples, and they came from the United States, Italy and Spain. Sources were T cells, B-cell-depleted T cells, or PBMCs; the material itself was cDNA or gDNA.

Methods used by the authors: From reference gene primer amplification, estimates of nucleated cell counts were derived. Only in-frame clones appear in the TCRdb table, and some are missing; sequencing was by immunoSEQ multiplex PCR. V and J calls and clone size are copied from that table; D and trimming were computed from the DNA. The table shows some 400,000 clones, with about 87% occurring only once. The Seattle patients joined while their infection was active and were tracked longitudinally afterward. Germline CDR1 and CDR2: SGHRS and YFSETQ. This CDR3 is 15 amino acids long. Trimming removed 7 bases from V and 4 bases from J; junction bases left unmatched: 10.

V and J are TRBV5-1 and TRBJ2-1; TRBD2 agrees at 8 bases. The origin of this receptor is a woman in her sixties or seventies with COVID-19, enrolled during active disease. Sequences were obtained from peripheral blood. The CDR3 nucleotides are TGCGCCAGCCCCCCCGACCGCGGGGGGTACAATGAGCAGTTCTTC. Its protein is CASPPDRGGYNEQFF.